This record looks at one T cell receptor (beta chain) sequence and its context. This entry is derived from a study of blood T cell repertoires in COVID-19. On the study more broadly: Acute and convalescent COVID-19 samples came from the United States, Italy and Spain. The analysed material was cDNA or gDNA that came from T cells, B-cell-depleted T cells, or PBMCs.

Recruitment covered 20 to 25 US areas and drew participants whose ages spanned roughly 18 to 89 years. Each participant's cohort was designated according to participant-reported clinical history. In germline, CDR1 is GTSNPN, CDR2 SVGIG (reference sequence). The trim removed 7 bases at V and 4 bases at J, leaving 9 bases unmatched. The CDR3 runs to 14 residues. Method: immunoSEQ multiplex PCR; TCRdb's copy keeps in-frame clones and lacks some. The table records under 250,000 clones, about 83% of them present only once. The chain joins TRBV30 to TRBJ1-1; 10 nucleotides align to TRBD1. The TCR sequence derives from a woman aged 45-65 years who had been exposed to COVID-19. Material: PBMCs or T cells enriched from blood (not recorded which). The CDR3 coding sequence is TGTGCCTATCGTACCGGGACAGGGGCCACTGAAGCTTTCTTT. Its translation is CAYRTGTGATEAFF.